This TCR beta chain was observed in a study of blood T cell repertoires in COVID-19 (dated by TCRdb to the early 2020s). For context, the study as a whole: Samples covering the acute and convalescent phases of COVID-19 were provided by collaborators in the United States, Italy and Spain. The prospective study material was composed of cDNA or gDNA derived from T cells, B-cell-depleted T cells, or PBMCs. The dataset comprised deeply sampled blood TCRbeta repertoires from subjects exposed to, actively infected with, or recovered from COVID-19. Where available, HLA class I and class II types were taken from metadata supplied by the sample provider and were not determined by assay-based typing. The repertoires were released in a freely available public database intended as a resource for research on the immune response to SARS-CoV-2. A de-identified subject ID, COVID-19 status, age in years and sex were almost always included in the sample metadata. Samples came from the ongoing ImmuneRACE study (first 160 participants) plus 1,254 subjects from 6 global collaborators.

The germline V gene supplies CDR1 SGDLS and CDR2 YYNGEE. V is clipped by 0 bases and J by 2 bases, and the sequence between their germline boundaries is 15 bases long. There are 17 amino acids in the CDR3, from cysteine to phenylalanine inclusive. The DNA shown is the 51-base CDR3, in frame from base 1. TCRbeta CDR3 regions were amplified from genomic DNA by means of the immunoSEQ Assay, a bias-controlled multiplex PCR. On the authors' methods: The number of nucleated cells in each sample was estimated from the amplification of reference gene primers within the assay. To quantify the absolute abundance of each unique TCRbeta CDR3 rearrangement, sequence reads were collapsed and filtered. For each sample, productive Simpson clonality was calculated by taking the square root of Simpson's diversity index across productive rearrangements. TCRdb obtained this table from immuneACCESS and retained in-frame rearrangements with V and J assigned. These tables miss some clones; where compared with another copy, unresolved V genes account for less than half of the shortfall, and the remainder is unexplained. For V, J and clone size, that table is used; D and trimming come from the DNA. The sample data list around 160,000 clones, and 70% to 90% of these were observed just once. Jointly, the top ten make up approximately 12% of the sample.

This clone was recorded a few times. Its antigen is not yet known. No base quality information exists; no much larger clone differs at one position. Whole blood was collected in K2EDTA tubes by collaborating institutions according to the institutions' own protocols. Collaborator samples were shipped for TCRbeta analysis as frozen whole blood, isolated PBMCs, or DNA extracted from either sample type. The paper's findings and limits, for the study overall: The amount of clinical and demographic metadata varied by source and participant and was provided uncurated.

This receptor was identified in a man aged 60-69 years with active or convalescent COVID-19. The sample was peripheral blood. Rearrangement joined TRBV9 to TRBJ2-1; a tentative D call is TRBD2 (5 bases match). The CDR3 is CASSVGLVGVPYNEQFF. The sequence in DNA is TGTGCCAGCAGCGTAGGGTTAGTGGGAGTTCCCTACAATGAGCAGTTCTTC.